The 10 T cell receptor beta chains presented below share a single source sample, sequenced in a study of cytomegalovirus exposure and HLA in healthy donors. The protocol was immunoSEQ multiplex PCR, while the TCRdb copy is restricted to in-frame clones and leaves out a portion. The table lists some 290,000 clones, nearly 90% of them singletons. Material for sequencing was PBMCs. These receptors all come from a man aged 30 to 39 in good health and CMV-seronegative.

The chain has TRBV18 and TRBJ1-4; a possible D gene is TRBD1 (6 bases). CDR3 length equals 16 residues. Per germline, CDR1 KGHSH and CDR2 LQKENI. Trimming removed 2 bases at V and 2 bases at J, with 12 bases between. The CDR3 is CASSPGGATTNEKLFF. The CDR3 coding sequence is TGTGCCAGCTCACCAGGGGGCGCGACTACTAATGAAAAACTGTTTTTT. The full variable domain, in which reference TRBV18 and TRBJ1-4 provide the parts outside the CDR3, is NAGVMQNPRHLVRRRGQEARLRCSPMKGHSHVYWYRQLPEEGLKFMVYLQKENIIDESGMPKERFSAEFPKEGPSILRIQQVVRGDSAAYFCASSPGGATTNEKLFFGSGTQLSVL.

The chain links TRBV5-1 to TRBJ1-2; perhaps TRBD1 as D (6 bases). CDR3 length: 13 amino acids. Germline V lookup: CDR1 SGHRS, CDR2 YFSETQ. V was shortened by 0 bases and J by 7 bases, with 10 bases between the two germline ends. CDR3 in DNA: TGCGCCAGCAGCTTGGAGGGGGTAGGTGGCTACACCTTC. Its protein is CASSLEGVGGYTF.

This chain links TRBV5-4 with TRBJ2-3; D might be TRBD1 (6 bases). The CDR3 has 14 residues. Germline V lookup: CDR1 SGHNT, CDR2 YYREEE (reference sequence). Trimming shortened V by 3 bases and J by 3 bases, and 11 bases separated the two germline ends. This chain's CDR3 is CASSSGDITDTQYF. The DNA of the CDR3 is TGTGCCAGCAGCTCAGGGGATATAACAGATACGCAGTATTTT. The variable domain in full, completed from reference TRBV5-4 and TRBJ2-3, reads ETGVTQSPTHLIKTRGQQVTLRCSSQSGHNTVSWYQQALGQGPQFIFQYYREEENGRGNFPPRFSGLQFPNYSSELNVNALELDDSALYLCASSSGDITDTQYFGPGTRLTVL.

This chain uses TRBV13 with TRBJ2-1, with TRBD2 matching 10 bases. With 0 bases clipped from V and 2 bases from J, the junction kept 4 bases outside the gene matches. The germline gives CDR1 PRHDT, CDR2 FYEKMQ (reference sequence). The CDR3 runs 17 residues. The CDR3 DNA follows: TGTGCCAGCAGCTTAGGTTTAACTAGCGGGGCCTACAATGAGCAGTTCTTC. As protein: CASSLGLTSGAYNEQFF.

This chain uses TRBV7-2 with TRBJ2-5; 11 nucleotides align to TRBD1. Germline assignment: CDR1 SGHTA and CDR2 FQGNSA. V shed 5 bases and J 5 bases; nucleotides not matched to a gene: 4. The CDR3 consists of 14 residues. The CDR3 reads CASSVDRGRETQYF. DNA for the CDR3: TGTGCCAGCAGCGTGGACAGGGGGCGTGAGACCCAGTACTTC.

The V call is TRBV7-9, the J call TRBJ2-1; no firm D call. The CDR3 contains 14 residues. V was pared by 5 bases and J by 1 base, with 9 bases between. Germline CDR1 SEHNR, CDR2 FQNEAQ (reference sequence). This chain's CDR3 is CASSHTSSYNEQFF. CDR3 bases: TGTGCCAGCAGCCACACGTCATCCTACAATGAGCAGTTCTTC.

This chain uses TRBV12-5 with TRBJ2-3; D unclear. The CDR3 loop spans 15 amino acids. Germline CDR1 and CDR2: LGHNT and FRNRAP. V was trimmed by 2 bases and J by 0 bases, leaving 9 bases between them. CDR3 in amino acids: CASGLRLGSTDTQYF. In nucleotides, the CDR3 is TGTGCTAGTGGTTTGAGGCTAGGAAGCACAGATACGCAGTATTTT. Full variable domain (missing parts from reference TRBV12-5 and TRBJ2-3): DARVTQTPRHKVTEMGQEVTMRCQPILGHNTVFWYRQTMMQGLELLAYFRNRAPLDDSGMPKDRFSAEMPDATLATLKIQPSEPRDSAVYFCASGLRLGSTDTQYFGPGTRLTVL.

This clone turned up a few times. This chain connects TRBV7-2 to TRBJ1-3; D remains ambiguous. The CDR3 has 15 amino acids. Trimming cost V 5 bases and J 0 bases, with 11 bases left between them. CDR1 and CDR2 (germline): SGHTA, FQGNSA. CDR3 bases: TGTGCCAGCAGCCGCGTGGAGAGCTCTGGAAACACCATATATTTT. It specifies CASSRVESSGNTIYF.

To note about this clone: Other nucleotide sequences in the sample specify the same CDR3. The genes are TRBV6-6 and TRBJ2-7; 9 nucleotides agree with TRBD1. CDR1 and CDR2 (germline): MNHNY, SVGAGI (reference sequence). V shed 4 bases, J shed 2 bases, and the junction held 6 bases outside the gene matches. The CDR3 is 15 amino acids. CDR3: CASSSPDRGPYEQYF. The CDR3 bases are TGTGCCAGCAGTTCACCGGACAGGGGTCCCTACGAGCAGTACTTC.

V and J are TRBV9 and TRBJ1-6; D is ambiguous. Trimming left V 2 bases short and J 0 bases short, with 6 bases between. Germline values: CDR1 SGDLS, CDR2 YYNGEE. The CDR3 sequence is 15 residues long. As DNA, the CDR3 is TGTGCCAGCAGCGTCGACATCTCCTATAATTCACCCCTCCACTTT. Amino acids: CASSVDISYNSPLHF.